This T cell receptor (beta chain) was sequenced for a study of identifying expanded T cells in peripheral blood. Healthy donors had no documented immune events, such as infections, while sampled. Some clones are missing from TCRdb's copy, which holds only in-frame ones; the method was immunoSEQ multiplex PCR. This table has some 80,000 clones, roughly 89% appearing once. Study outcomes and limitations: Across healthy donors, higher total template counts meant significantly greater roughly 2-week count variance. Technical replicates showed around 1.2 changed clones; two weeks approximately 15; four weeks 19.

V gave up 5 bases and J gave up 4 bases, with 16 bases separating them. Germline lookup yields CDR1 SGHRS and CDR2 YFSETQ. This CDR3 is built from 14 residues. To note about this clone: Its antigen is undetermined.

Input material: blood. This sequence joins TRBV5-1 and TRBJ2-7; D possibly corresponds to TRBD2 (6 bases). This TCR was recovered from a person between 18 and 70 years old in good health. CDR3 coding DNA: TGCGCCAGCAGTTTTGGAGGGTCCATGTACGAGCAGTACTTC. Translation gives CASSFGGSMYEQYF. The whole variable domain, filled in from reference TRBV5-1 and TRBJ2-7, reads KAGVTQTPRYLIKTRGQQVTLSCSPISGHRSVSWYQQTPGQGLQFLFEYFSETQRNKGNFPGRFSGRQFSNSRSEMNVSTLELGDSALYLCASSFGGSMYEQYFGPGTRLTVT.